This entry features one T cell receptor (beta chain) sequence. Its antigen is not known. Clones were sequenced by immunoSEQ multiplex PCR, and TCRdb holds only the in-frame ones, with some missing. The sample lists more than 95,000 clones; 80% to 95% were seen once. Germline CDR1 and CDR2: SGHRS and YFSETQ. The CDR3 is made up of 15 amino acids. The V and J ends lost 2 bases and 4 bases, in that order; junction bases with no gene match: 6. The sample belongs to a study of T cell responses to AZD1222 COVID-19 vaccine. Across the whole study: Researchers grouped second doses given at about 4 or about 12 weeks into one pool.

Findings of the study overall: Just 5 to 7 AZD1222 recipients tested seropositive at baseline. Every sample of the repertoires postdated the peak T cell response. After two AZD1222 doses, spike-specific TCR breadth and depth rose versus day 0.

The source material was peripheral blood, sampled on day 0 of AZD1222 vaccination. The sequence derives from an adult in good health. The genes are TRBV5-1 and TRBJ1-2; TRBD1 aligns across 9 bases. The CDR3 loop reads CASSFGDRDPYGYTF. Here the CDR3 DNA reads TGCGCCAGCAGCTTCGGGGACAGGGATCCCTATGGCTACACCTTC.